This T cell receptor beta chain was sequenced for a study of cytomegalovirus exposure and HLA in healthy donors. Use of 60 Vbeta and 13 Jbeta primers characterized the PCR. Method: immunoSEQ multiplex PCR; TCRdb's copy keeps in-frame clones and lacks some. Among under 200,000 clones listed, over 60% were seen once. This CDR3 has 16 residues. V lost 0 bases and J lost 8, with 16 bases in between. CDR1 and CDR2 (germline): LGHNA, YSLEER. Sequences were obtained from PBMCs. The J gene is TRBJ1-4, the V gene TRBV4-3; perhaps TRBD1 as D (5 bases). The TCR sequence derives from a middle-aged man in good health and CMV-seronegative. The CDR3 DNA follows: TGCGCCAGCAGCCAAGATCGGCCAGGGTATGGGGAAAAACTGTTTTTT. Encoded protein: CASSQDRPGYGEKLFF.